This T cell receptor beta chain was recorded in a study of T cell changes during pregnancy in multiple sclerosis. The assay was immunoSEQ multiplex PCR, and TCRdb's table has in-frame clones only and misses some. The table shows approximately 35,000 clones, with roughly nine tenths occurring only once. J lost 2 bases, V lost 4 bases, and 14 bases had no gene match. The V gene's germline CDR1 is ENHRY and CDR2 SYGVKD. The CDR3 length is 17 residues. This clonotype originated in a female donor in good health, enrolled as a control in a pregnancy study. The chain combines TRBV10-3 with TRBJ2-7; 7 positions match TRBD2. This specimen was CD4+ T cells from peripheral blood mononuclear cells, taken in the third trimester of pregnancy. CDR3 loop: CAISASLGGGRAYEQYF. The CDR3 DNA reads TGTGCCATCAGTGCGTCGCTGGGCGGGGGAAGGGCCTACGAGCAGTACTTC.